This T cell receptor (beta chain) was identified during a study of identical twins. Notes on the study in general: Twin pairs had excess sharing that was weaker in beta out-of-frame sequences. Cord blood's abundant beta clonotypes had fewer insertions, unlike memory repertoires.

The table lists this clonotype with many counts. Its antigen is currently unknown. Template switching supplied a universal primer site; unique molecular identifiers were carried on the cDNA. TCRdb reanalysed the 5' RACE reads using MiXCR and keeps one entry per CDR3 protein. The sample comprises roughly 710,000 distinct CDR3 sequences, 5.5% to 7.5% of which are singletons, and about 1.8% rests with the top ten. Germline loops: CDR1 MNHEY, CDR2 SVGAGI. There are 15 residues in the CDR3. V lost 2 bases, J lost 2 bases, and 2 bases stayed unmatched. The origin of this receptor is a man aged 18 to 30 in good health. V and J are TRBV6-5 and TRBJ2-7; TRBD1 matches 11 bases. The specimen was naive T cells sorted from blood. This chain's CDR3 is CASSYRDRGTYEQYF. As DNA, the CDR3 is TGTGCCAGCAGTTACCGGGACAGGGGGACCTACGAGCAGTACTTC.